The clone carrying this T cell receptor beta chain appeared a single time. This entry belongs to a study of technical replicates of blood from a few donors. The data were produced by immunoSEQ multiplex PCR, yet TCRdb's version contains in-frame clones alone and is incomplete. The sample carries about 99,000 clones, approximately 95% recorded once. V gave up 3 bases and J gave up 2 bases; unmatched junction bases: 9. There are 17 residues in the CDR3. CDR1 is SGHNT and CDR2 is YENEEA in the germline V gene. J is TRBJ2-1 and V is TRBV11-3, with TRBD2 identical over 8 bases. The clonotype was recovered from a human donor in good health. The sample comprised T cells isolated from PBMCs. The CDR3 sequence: CASSLGSGSGTYNEQFF. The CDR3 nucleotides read TGTGCCAGCAGCTTGGGGAGCGGGAGTGGCACCTACAATGAGCAGTTCTTC.